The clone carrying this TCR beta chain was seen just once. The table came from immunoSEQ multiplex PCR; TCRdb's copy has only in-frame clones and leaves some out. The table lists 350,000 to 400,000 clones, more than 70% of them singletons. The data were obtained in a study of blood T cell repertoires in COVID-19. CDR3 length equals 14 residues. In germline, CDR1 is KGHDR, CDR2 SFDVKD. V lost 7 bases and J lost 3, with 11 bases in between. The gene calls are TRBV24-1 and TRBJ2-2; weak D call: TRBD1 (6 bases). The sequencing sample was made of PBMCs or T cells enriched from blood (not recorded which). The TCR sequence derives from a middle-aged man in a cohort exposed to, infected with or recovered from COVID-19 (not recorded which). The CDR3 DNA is TGTGCCACCAGCCAGCAGGGGTACACCGGGGAGCTGTTTTTT. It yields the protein CATSQQGYTGELFF.